The 21 T cell receptor beta chains presented below share a single source sample, sequenced in a study of blood T cell repertoires in COVID-19. Measured with immunoSEQ multiplex PCR; TCRdb has only the in-frame clones, and not every one. In the table there are roughly 150,000 clones, around 81% of which are singletons. The source material was PBMCs or T cells enriched from blood (not recorded which). These receptors all stem from a woman aged 40 to 50 who had recovered from COVID-19.

V gene TRBV15 combines with J gene TRBJ2-7; 7 bases map to TRBD1. Germline assignment: CDR1 LNHNV and CDR2 YYDKDF (reference sequence). The CDR3 spans 13 residues. J gave up 1 base and V 7 bases, and 4 bases lay outside the gene matches. This CDR3 is CATKTGPSYEQYF. In nucleotides, the CDR3 is TGTGCCACCAAGACAGGGCCGTCCTACGAGCAGTACTTC.

This clone was found a few times. This chain connects TRBV19 to TRBJ1-1; D is perhaps TRBD1 (6 bases). V was shortened by 3 bases and J by 5 bases, with 25 bases between the two germline ends. Germline V gives CDR1 LNHDA, CDR2 SQIVND (reference sequence). The CDR3 consists of 18 residues. The DNA of the CDR3 is TGTGCCAGTAGTATTCCTTCCGGTGGCGGGGGGGCGGCTACTGAAGCTTTCTTT. It yields the protein CASSIPSGGGGAATEAFF.

The chain carries TRBV5-4 and TRBJ2-3, with 13 bases that match TRBD2. The CDR3 totals 16 residues. The V gene's germline CDR1 is SGHNT and CDR2 YYREEE (reference sequence). With V trimmed by 5 bases and J by 2 bases, 5 bases remained unmatched. DNA for the CDR3: TGTGCCAGCAGGGTGACTAGCGGGAGGCCCACAGATACGCAGTATTTT. This codes for CASRVTSGRPTDTQYF.

The rearrangement links TRBV7-9 to TRBJ2-1, with a tentative D call TRBD2 (6 bases). The germline CDR1 and CDR2 sequences are SEHNR and FQNEAQ (reference sequence). The CDR3 covers 14 residues. Trimming took 3 bases from V and 11 from J, leaving 17 bases between them. The CDR3 loop reads CASSFSTRKGKQFF. The CDR3 region has the DNA TGTGCCAGCAGCTTTTCGACTAGAAAGGGGAAGCAGTTCTTC.

The chain uses TRBV30 and TRBJ1-2; TRBD1 aligns across 7 bases. The CDR3 totals 14 residues. With 1 base clipped from V and 8 bases from J, the junction kept 10 bases outside the gene matches. Germline V CDR1 and CDR2: GTSNPN, SVGIG (reference sequence). The chain's CDR3 is CAWSASEGAQGYTF. Here the CDR3 DNA reads TGTGCCTGGAGTGCCTCCGAGGGGGCGCAAGGCTACACCTTC. Combining the CDR3 with reference TRBV30 and TRBJ1-2 gives the whole variable domain SQTIHQWPATLVQPVGSPLSLECTVEGTSNPNLYWYRQAAGRGLQLLFYSVGIGQISSEVPQNLSASRPQDRQFILSSKKLLLSDSGFYLCAWSASEGAQGYTFGSGTRLTVV.

This clone appeared a single time. The rearrangement uses TRBV6-5 and TRBJ1-1, with D unclear. Germline loops: CDR1 MNHEY, CDR2 SVGAGI. The V end was cut by 5 bases, the J end by 1 base, with 8 bases between. This CDR3 has 13 residues. The CDR3 here is CASSKSGNTEAFF. The CDR3 coding sequence is TGTGCCAGCAGTAAGTCAGGGAACACTGAAGCTTTCTTT.

The V gene is TRBV5-5, the J gene TRBJ1-1, with D perhaps matching TRBD1 (5 bases). With 3 bases removed from V and 3 bases from J, the gap between germline ends came to 9 bases. Germline V gene sequence: CDR1 SGHKS, CDR2 YYEKEE (reference sequence). This CDR3 has 13 amino acids. For the CDR3, the DNA is TGTGCCAGCAGCTGGGGGGTTGACACTGAAGCTTTCTTT. Translated: CASSWGVDTEAFF.

The rearrangement links TRBV30 to TRBJ1-1; D is perhaps TRBD1 (6 bases). Looked up from germline, CDR1 is GTSNPN and CDR2 is SVGIG (reference sequence). This CDR3 has 14 amino acids. V was pared by 3 bases and J by 5 bases, with 16 bases between. This chain's CDR3 is CAWRGGGDWTEAFF. Written as DNA, the CDR3 is TGTGCCTGGAGGGGAGGGGGGGACTGGACTGAAGCTTTCTTT.

The chain recombines TRBV5-1 with TRBJ2-1; a possible D gene is TRBD1 (5 bases). Germline V lookup: CDR1 SGHRS, CDR2 YFSETQ. The CDR3 has 15 amino acids. Trimming removed 0 bases from V and 5 bases from J, with 12 bases in between. The chain's CDR3 is CASSLGRAGNNEQFF. The CDR3 DNA sequence: TGCGCCAGCAGCTTGGGCAGGGCTGGAAACAATGAGCAGTTCTTC.

The rearrangement uses TRBV5-4 and TRBJ2-6; D is unresolved. Germline CDR1 SGHNT, CDR2 YYREEE (reference sequence). The CDR3 has 16 residues. V was clipped by 1 base and J by 0 bases, with 8 bases between them. The DNA for the CDR3 is TGTGCCAGCAGCTTGCAGGTACTCTCTGGGGCCAACGTCCTGACTTTC. Translating it yields CASSLQVLSGANVLTF. Complete variable domain (other parts from reference TRBV5-4 and TRBJ2-6): ETGVTQSPTHLIKTRGQQVTLRCSSQSGHNTVSWYQQALGQGPQFIFQYYREEENGRGNFPPRFSGLQFPNYSSELNVNALELDDSALYLCASSLQVLSGANVLTFGAGSRLTVL.

The chain combines TRBV9 with TRBJ2-1, with D possibly matching TRBD1 (6 bases). The CDR3 runs to 16 residues. V was trimmed by 2 bases and J by 6 bases, leaving 18 bases between them. CDR1 and CDR2 (germline): SGDLS, YYNGEE. CDR3 bases: TGTGCCAGCAGCGTGTACCCCACAGGGCAATTCAATGAGCAGTTCTTC. Protein sequence: CASSVYPTGQFNEQFF.

The chain has TRBV6-4 and TRBJ1-6; no reliable D call. Trimming took 4 bases from V and 0 from J, leaving 7 bases between them. The CDR3 sequence is 15 residues long. The germline gives CDR1 MRHNA, CDR2 SNTAGT. CDR3 sequence: CASSVGSSYNSPLHF. In DNA form, the CDR3 reads TGTGCCAGCAGTGTTGGGAGCTCCTATAATTCACCCCTCCACTTT.

The CDR3 is CASSGGLAGVKEQYF. The CDR3 nucleotides read TGCGCCAGCAGCGGAGGACTAGCGGGAGTGAAAGAGCAGTACTTC. The chain employs TRBV5-1 and TRBJ2-7; 13 nucleotides agree with TRBD2. This CDR3 is 15 amino acids long. Germline CDR1 and CDR2: SGHRS and YFSETQ. Trimming took 4 bases from V and 7 from J; bases not matched to a gene: 8.

The gene calls are TRBV3-1 (or the pseudogene TRBV3-2) and TRBJ1-2, with D perhaps TRBD1 (5 bases). The CDR3 length is 13 residues. Trimming removed 0 bases at V and 7 bases at J, with 9 bases between. Germline V CDR1 and CDR2: LGHDT, YNNKEL (reference sequence). The DNA of the CDR3 is TGTGCCAGCAGCCAAGAGGAAGGGGCTGGCTACACCTTC. Protein product: CASSQEEGAGYTF.

V usage is TRBV4-1 and J usage is TRBJ1-4; D call uncertain. From germline, CDR1 is MGHRA and CDR2 YSYEKL. The CDR3 extends over 15 amino acids. V dropped 1 base and J dropped 6 bases, with 12 bases sitting between them. In DNA, the CDR3 is TGCGCCAGCAGCCAAGTTCTGCGCGGGGATGAAAAACTGTTTTTT. This sequence encodes CASSQVLRGDEKLFF.

The chain uses TRBV5-6 and TRBJ2-7; TRBD1 agrees at 7 bases. The CDR3 length is 14 residues. The V and J ends lost 2 bases and 2 bases, in that order; junction bases with no gene match: 4. Germline V lookup: CDR1 SGHDT, CDR2 YYEEEE. The CDR3 reads CASSLLQGTYEQYF. The DNA of the CDR3 is TGTGCCAGCAGCTTACTACAGGGGACCTACGAGCAGTACTTC.

V is TRBV6-4 and J is TRBJ2-3; 9 nucleotides match TRBD1. In germline, CDR1 is MRHNA, CDR2 SNTAGT. This CDR3 is built from 15 residues. The V segment lost 2 bases and the J segment 4 bases; nucleotides outside the gene matches: 4. The CDR3, as DNA: TGTGCCAGCAGTGACCAAGGACAGGGGCCAGATACGCAGTATTTT. Its translation is CASSDQGQGPDTQYF.

DNA of the CDR3: TGTGCCAGCAGTAAGCGGGGGGCGGCAGATACGCAGTATTTT. The encoded protein is CASSKRGAADTQYF. This sequence joins TRBV2 and TRBJ2-3, with 9 bases that match TRBD2. CDR3 length: 14 residues. Trimming took 5 bases from V and 4 from J; bases not matched to a gene: 4. CDR1 SNHLY and CDR2 FYNNEI come from the germline V gene.

The CDR3 bases are TGTGCCAGCGAGGGTGTTGGGACAGGCGGTCAGCCCCAGCATTTT. It yields the protein CASEGVGTGGQPQHF. V usage is TRBV6-5 and J usage is TRBJ1-5; 8 bases align to TRBD1. Germline V gene data show CDR1 as MNHEY and CDR2 as SVGAGI. The CDR3 has 15 residues. Trimming at V came to 8 bases and at J to 6 bases, leaving 12 bases not matched to a gene.

In its sample, this clone was seen a few times. The rearrangement uses TRBV10-2 and TRBJ1-2, with D maybe TRBD1 (6 bases). The CDR3 covers 15 residues. The V end was cut by 2 bases, the J end by 2 bases, with 12 bases between. Germline loops: CDR1 WSHSY, CDR2 SAAADI. This CDR3 reads CASSEEQGGNYGYTF. The CDR3 DNA reads TGCGCCAGCAGTGAGGAACAGGGAGGGAACTATGGCTACACCTTC.

For this clone: A read error may produce the germline difference seen at one junction end. The same CDR3 arises from other DNA sequences in this sample as well. The chain couples TRBV5-1 to TRBJ2-3, with 7 bases matching TRBD2. The CDR3 is made up of 16 amino acids. CDR1 SGHRS and CDR2 YFSETQ come from the germline V gene. CDR3 in DNA: TGCGCCAGCAGCTTGGCCGGAACGGGAGGCACGGATACGCAGTATTTT. This codes for CASSLAGTGGTDTQYF.